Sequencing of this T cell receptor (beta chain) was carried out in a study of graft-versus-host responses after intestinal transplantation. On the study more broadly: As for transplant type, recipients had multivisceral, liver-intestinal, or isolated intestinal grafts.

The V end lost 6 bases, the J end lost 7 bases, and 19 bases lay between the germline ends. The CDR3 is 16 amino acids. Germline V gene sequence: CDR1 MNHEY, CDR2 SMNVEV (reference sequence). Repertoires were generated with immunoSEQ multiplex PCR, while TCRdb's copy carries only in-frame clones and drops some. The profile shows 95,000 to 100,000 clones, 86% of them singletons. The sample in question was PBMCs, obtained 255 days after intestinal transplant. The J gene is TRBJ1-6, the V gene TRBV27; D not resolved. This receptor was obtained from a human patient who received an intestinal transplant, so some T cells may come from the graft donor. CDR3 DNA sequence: TGTGCCAGCAGACCTCAGGACGGAAGCGGGAATTCACCCCTCCACTTT. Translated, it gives CASRPQDGSGNSPLHF.